Judged by frequency, the clone carrying this TCR beta chain is medium-sized. Its antigen is not identified. Although they were nominally healthy when sampled, donors likely had unrecorded immune exposures. This specimen comes from a study of cytomegalovirus exposure and HLA in healthy donors. Study findings and constraints: It was reported that TCR beta sequences correctly inferred the HLA-A and HLA-B alleles for most subjects. The likely origin of a cluster of highly shared sequence variants was a sequencing artifact.

PCR used 60 Vbeta primers and 13 Jbeta primers. The table came from immunoSEQ multiplex PCR; TCRdb's copy has only in-frame clones and leaves some out. In total, the table holds tens of thousands of clones. V was pared by 5 bases and J by 3 bases, with 5 bases between. The V gene's germline CDR1 is MNHNY and CDR2 SVGAGI (reference sequence). The CDR3 runs to 12 residues. The sequence was collected from a human donor in good health. The V call is TRBV6-6, the J call TRBJ1-5; D possibly corresponds to TRBD1 (5 bases). Specimen: PBMCs. CDR3 region: CASSGANQPQHF. CDR3 DNA sequence: TGTGCCAGCAGTGGGGCCAATCAGCCCCAGCATTTT.